These 21 T cell receptor beta chains share one sample of origin, sequenced in a study of cytomegalovirus exposure and HLA in healthy donors. The PCR was carried out with 60 Vbeta primers and 13 Jbeta primers. Profiled with immunoSEQ multiplex PCR; TCRdb holds only in-frame clones, not every one. This table holds around 120,000 clones, about 81% found once. The sample taken for sequencing was PBMCs. These receptors originate from a middle-aged woman in good health and CMV-seropositive.

The genes are TRBV5-1 and TRBJ1-1; the D gene is possibly TRBD1 (5 bases). The CDR3 has 12 amino acids. CDR1 is SGHRS and CDR2 is YFSETQ in the germline V gene. Trimming removed 2 bases at V and 5 bases at J, with 7 bases between. Here the CDR3 reads CASSFQGTEAFF. The DNA for the CDR3 is TGCGCCAGCAGCTTCCAGGGAACTGAAGCTTTCTTT. The full variable domain, with the rest looked up from reference TRBV5-1 and TRBJ1-1, is KAGVTQTPRYLIKTRGQQVTLSCSPISGHRSVSWYQQTPGQGLQFLFEYFSETQRNKGNFPGRFSGRQFSNSRSEMNVSTLELGDSALYLCASSFQGTEAFFGQGTRLTVV.

This clone was detected only once. The chain joins TRBV5-1 to TRBJ2-3; 9 positions agree with TRBD1. V trimming: 0 bases; J trimming: 4 bases; junction bases outside the gene matches: 3. The CDR3 loop spans 15 amino acids. The V gene's germline CDR1 is SGHRS and CDR2 YFSETQ. CDR3 in DNA: TGCGCCAGCAGCTTGGGGGACAGGGCCTCAGATACGCAGTATTTT. Amino acid sequence: CASSLGDRASDTQYF.

The V gene is TRBV5-1, the J gene TRBJ2-3; D gene uncertain. CDR1 and CDR2 from the germline V gene are SGHRS and YFSETQ. This CDR3 is built from 12 residues. V lost 0 bases and J 6 bases, leaving 5 bases between the germline ends. The CDR3 spells CASSLGEDTQYF. The DNA for the CDR3 is TGCGCCAGCAGCTTGGGAGAGGATACGCAGTATTTT.

The chain uses TRBV6-4 and TRBJ2-6, with a tentative D call TRBD2 (6 bases). The germline V gene encodes CDR1 MRHNA and CDR2 SNTAGT. This CDR3 is built from 14 residues. Trimming removed 7 bases from V and 0 bases from J, with 7 bases in between. CDR3 protein: CASTGGSGANVLTF. Written as DNA, the CDR3 is TGTGCCAGCACCGGGGGCTCTGGGGCCAACGTCCTGACTTTC.

The V gene is TRBV7-9, the J gene TRBJ2-7, with TRBD2 matching over 7 bases. Germline assignment: CDR1 SEHNR and CDR2 FQNEAQ (reference sequence). V trimming: 0 bases; J trimming: 1 base; junction bases outside the gene matches: 3. The CDR3 contains 15 residues. The CDR3 nucleotides read TGTGCCAGCAGCTTAGCGGCTAGCGGATCCTACGAGCAGTACTTC. It codes for CASSLAASGSYEQYF.

The rearrangement links TRBV9 to TRBJ2-4; the D is unclear. With 0 bases removed from V and 1 base from J, the gap between germline ends came to 11 bases. The germline CDR1 and CDR2 sequences are SGDLS and YYNGEE. This CDR3 comprises 16 residues. The CDR3: CASSVEAAVAKNIQYF. The CDR3, as DNA: TGTGCCAGCAGCGTAGAGGCGGCAGTCGCCAAAAACATTCAGTACTTC.

V usage is TRBV7-2 and J usage is TRBJ2-2, with 11 bases fitting TRBD1. The germline V gene encodes CDR1 SGHTA and CDR2 FQGNSA. CDR3 length equals 15 residues. Losses at the gene ends were 3 bases for V and 5 bases for J; bases not matched to a gene: 2. CDR3 nucleotides: TGTGCCAGCAGCTTGGGACAGGGGGGTACCGGGGAGCTGTTTTTT. Translation gives CASSLGQGGTGELFF.

This clone showed up just a few times. This chain uses TRBV5-1 with TRBJ1-4, with D possibly matching TRBD1 (6 bases). There are 15 residues in the CDR3. Trimming removed 0 bases from V and 4 bases from J, with 10 bases in between. CDR1 is SGHRS, CDR2 YFSETQ, per germline. As DNA, the CDR3 is TGCGCCAGCAGCTTGGGGGACACTTATAATGAAAAACTGTTTTTT. Residues: CASSLGDTYNEKLFF.

This chain joins TRBV4-2 and TRBJ2-7; TRBD2 matches at 11 bases. This CDR3 contains 17 residues. Germline trimming cut 1 base from V and 4 bases from J; bases unmatched to any gene: 9. Per germline, CDR1 LGHNA and CDR2 YNFKEQ. The DNA for the CDR3 is TGTGCCAGCAGCCAAGTTCGGCTTAGCGGGGGGGGGTACGAGCAGTACTTC. Residues: CASSQVRLSGGGYEQYF.

This clone was seen more than once but under ten times. The CDR3 here is CASSQALNSRYEQYF. The CDR3 nucleotides are TGCGCCAGCAGCCAAGCCCTAAACAGCCGCTACGAGCAGTACTTC. The chain joins TRBV4-1 to TRBJ2-7; D not certain. Per the germline V gene, CDR1 is MGHRA and CDR2 is YSYEKL. This CDR3 contains 15 residues. V gave up 1 base and J gave up 3 bases, with 13 bases separating them.

The rearrangement links TRBV13 to TRBJ2-1, with 9 bases identical to TRBD2. There are 15 residues in the CDR3. The germline gives CDR1 PRHDT, CDR2 FYEKMQ (reference sequence). Losses at the gene ends were 1 base for V and 4 bases for J; bases not matched to a gene: 2. The DNA for the CDR3 is TGTGCCAGCAGCTTAGAGACTAGCGGTTACAATGAGCAGTTCTTC. Its translation is CASSLETSGYNEQFF.

The rearrangement links TRBV10-2 to TRBJ2-7, with 12 bases aligning to TRBD1. Germline loops: CDR1 WSHSY, CDR2 SAAADI. CDR3 length: 16 amino acids. The ends lost 3 bases at V and 4 bases at J; junction bases unmatched: 7. CDR3 DNA: TGCGCCAGCAGTGACCCCGGGACAGGGGGCGGGTACGAGCAGTACTTC. Translation gives CASSDPGTGGGYEQYF.

The V gene is TRBV28, the J gene TRBJ1-4, with a weak D call TRBD1 (5 bases). The CDR3 runs 16 residues. CDR1 is MDHEN, CDR2 SYDVKM, per germline. V was pared by 1 base and J by 8 bases, with 17 bases between. The CDR3 here is CASSLSSGRVNEKLFF. The CDR3 DNA reads as TGTGCCAGCAGTTTATCTTCCGGCAGGGTTAACGAAAAACTGTTTTTT.

This clone appeared once. The gene calls are TRBV9 and TRBJ2-2; TRBD2 agrees at 10 bases. The CDR3 is 19 amino acids. In germline, CDR1 is SGDLS, CDR2 YYNGEE. Trimming cost V 0 bases and J 1 base; bases outside gene matches: 9. The CDR3 DNA sequence: TGTGCCAGCAGCGTAGCTTCCCTAGCGGGAGCCCTGAACACCGGGGAGCTGTTTTTT. This codes for CASSVASLAGALNTGELFF.

The genes are TRBV27 and TRBJ1-6; a weak D match, TRBD1 (5 bases). V was shortened by 5 bases and J by 9 bases, with 17 bases between the two germline ends. CDR1 and CDR2 from the germline V gene are MNHEY and SMNVEV (reference sequence). The CDR3 extends over 15 amino acids. The CDR3 here is CASSLTRPGLSPLHF. The CDR3 DNA reads TGTGCCAGCAGTCTAACGAGACCAGGGCTTTCACCCCTCCACTTT.

This clone was seen a single time. The chain carries TRBV11-3 and TRBJ2-1; possible D gene TRBD2, 5 bases. CDR3 length: 13 residues. The germline V and J ends were trimmed by 2 bases and 6 bases, with 8 bases remaining between them. Per the germline V gene, CDR1 is SGHNT and CDR2 is YENEEA. The CDR3 DNA sequence: TGTGCCAGCAGCTTACCCACTAGCAATGAGCAGTTCTTC. This translates into CASSLPTSNEQFF.

CDR3 region: CASSPGQGANTGELFF. For the CDR3, the DNA is TGCGCCAGCAGCCCGGGACAGGGGGCGAACACCGGGGAGCTGTTTTTT. The chain carries TRBV5-1 and TRBJ2-2, with 11 nucleotides matching TRBD1. Losses at the gene ends were 4 bases for V and 0 bases for J; bases not matched to a gene: 2. Germline loops: CDR1 SGHRS, CDR2 YFSETQ. This CDR3 has 16 amino acids. The entire variable domain, with the rest obtained from reference TRBV5-1 and TRBJ2-2, is as follows: KAGVTQTPRYLIKTRGQQVTLSCSPISGHRSVSWYQQTPGQGLQFLFEYFSETQRNKGNFPGRFSGRQFSNSRSEMNVSTLELGDSALYLCASSPGQGANTGELFFGEGSRLTVL.

The chain employs TRBV15 and TRBJ1-5; TRBD1 agrees at 8 bases. The CDR3 is 14 residues long. Per germline, CDR1 LNHNV and CDR2 YYDKDF (reference sequence). V gave up 4 bases and J gave up 8 bases; unmatched junction bases: 7. The CDR3, as DNA: TGTGCCACCAGCACCCGGACAGGGACAGAGCCCCAGCATTTT. Encoded protein: CATSTRTGTEPQHF.

This sequence joins TRBV6-5 and TRBJ2-1; perhaps TRBD1 as D (6 bases). This CDR3 has 13 residues. Per germline, CDR1 MNHEY and CDR2 SVGAGI. V was trimmed by 4 bases and J by 12 bases, leaving 16 bases between them. The CDR3 sequence: CASSFSYRAGQFF. The CDR3, as DNA: TGTGCCAGCAGTTTCTCCTACAGGGCAGGGCAGTTCTTC.

The chain has TRBV15 and TRBJ2-5; TRBD1 matches 8 bases. The CDR3 is made up of 14 amino acids. Germline CDR1 is LNHNV and CDR2 is YYDKDF (reference sequence). Losses at the gene ends were 5 bases for V and 5 bases for J; bases not matched to a gene: 7. The CDR3: CATSERNRGETQYF. In nucleotides, the CDR3 is TGTGCCACCAGCGAGCGAAACAGGGGGGAGACCCAGTACTTC.

The rearrangement uses TRBV30 and TRBJ2-3, with D perhaps matching TRBD1 (6 bases). The length of the CDR3 is 13 residues. Germline V gene sequence: CDR1 GTSNPN, CDR2 SVGIG (reference sequence). The V end lost 4 bases, the J end lost 6 bases, and 14 bases lay between the germline ends. Written as DNA, the CDR3 is TGTGCCTGGAACGCGGCAGGGGCTGATACGCAGTATTTT. Translating gives CAWNAAGADTQYF.